One and the same sample provided the 3 T cell receptor beta chains below, sequenced in a study of vaccination effects on CD4 cells after COVID-19. No antigen is known for these receptors. This table comes from immunoSEQ multiplex PCR, and its TCRdb copy is limited to in-frame clones, with some not included. The sample shows around 47,000 clones, approximately 70% of them seen only once. ViraFEST expansion of antigen-specific CD4+ T cells with viral peptide pools preceded sequencing. It was after more than 8 days of culture that CD4+ T cells were isolated. This individual tested PCR-positive for SARS-CoV-2 infection between March and December 2020. This sample comprised CD4+ T cells from PBMCs cultured with a peptide pool, obtained before COVID-19 vaccination. The receptors derive from a human donor who had a prior SARS-CoV-2 infection.

The chain links TRBV3-1 (or the pseudogene TRBV3-2) to TRBJ2-6; unclear D gene. CDR3 length equals 14 residues. Per the germline V gene, CDR1 is LGHDT and CDR2 is YNNKEL (reference sequence). V dropped 3 bases and J dropped 1 base, with 4 bases sitting between them. For the CDR3, the DNA is TGTGCCAGCAGCCAGGCGTCTGGGGCCAACGTCCTGACTTTC. Translating gives CASSQASGANVLTF.

CDR3: CASSHAGGLRPDTQYF. CDR3 DNA sequence: TGTGCCAGCAGCCATGCCGGCGGGTTACGCCCAGATACGCAGTATTTT. V and J are TRBV4-2 and TRBJ2-3; D perhaps matches TRBD2 (5 bases). Trimming removed 3 bases at V and 4 bases at J, with 17 bases between. Germline V lookup: CDR1 LGHNA, CDR2 YNFKEQ. The CDR3 loop spans 16 amino acids.

The chain combines TRBV21-1 with TRBJ1-4. TRBV21-1 is a known pseudogene. This CDR3 has 17 residues. CDR3 DNA: TGTGCCAGCAGCCCATGGGAGGGACTCGCAACTAATGAAAAACTGTTTTTT. Translated: CASSPWEGLATNEKLFF.